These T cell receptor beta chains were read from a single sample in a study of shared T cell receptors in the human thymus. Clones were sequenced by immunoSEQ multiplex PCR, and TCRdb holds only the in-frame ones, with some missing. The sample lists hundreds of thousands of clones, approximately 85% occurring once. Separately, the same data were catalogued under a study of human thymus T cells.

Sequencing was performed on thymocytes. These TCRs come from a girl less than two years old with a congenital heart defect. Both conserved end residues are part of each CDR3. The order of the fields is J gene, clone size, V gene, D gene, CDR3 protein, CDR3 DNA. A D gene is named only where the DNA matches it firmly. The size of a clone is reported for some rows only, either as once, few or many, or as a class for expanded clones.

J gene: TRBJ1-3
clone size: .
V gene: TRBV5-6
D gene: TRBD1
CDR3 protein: CASSLKRYRGSGNTIYF
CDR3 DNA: TGTGCCAGCAGCTTGAAGCGCTACAGGGGCTCTGGAAACACCATATATTTT

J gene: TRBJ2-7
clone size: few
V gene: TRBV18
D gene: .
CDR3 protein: CASSPQDGGPPYEQYF
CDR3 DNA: TGTGCCAGCTCACCACAGGACGGGGGGCCCCCCTACGAGCAGTACTTC

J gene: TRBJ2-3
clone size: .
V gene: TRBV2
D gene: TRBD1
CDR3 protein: CASSPSTGWTDTQYF
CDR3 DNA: TGTGCCAGCAGTCCCTCGACAGGGTGGACAGATACGCAGTATTTT

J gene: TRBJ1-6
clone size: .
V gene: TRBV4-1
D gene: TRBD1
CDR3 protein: CASSQGVQTGNNSPLHF
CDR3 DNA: TGCGCCAGCAGCCAAGGGGTTCAGACAGGGAATAATTCACCCCTCCACTTT

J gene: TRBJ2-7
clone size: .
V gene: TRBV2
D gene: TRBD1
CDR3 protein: CASSVEGQFSYEQYF
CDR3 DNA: TGTGCCAGCAGTGTTGAGGGACAGTTCTCCTACGAGCAGTACTTC

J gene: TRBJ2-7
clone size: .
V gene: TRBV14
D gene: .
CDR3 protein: CASSQYRPTGEQYF
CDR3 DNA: TGTGCCAGCAGCCAATATCGGCCAACGGGGGAGCAGTACTTC

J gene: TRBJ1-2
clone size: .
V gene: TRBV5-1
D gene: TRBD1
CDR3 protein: CASSLRGQGLDGYTF
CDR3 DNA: TGCGCCAGCAGCTTACGCGGACAGGGGCTGGATGGCTACACCTTC

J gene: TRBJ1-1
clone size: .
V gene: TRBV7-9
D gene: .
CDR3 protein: CASGCTPLQGPHF
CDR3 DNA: TGTGCCAGCGGTTGCACGCCCTTACAGGGTCCCCACTTT

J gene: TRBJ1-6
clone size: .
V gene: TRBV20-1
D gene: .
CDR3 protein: CGSGILSPLHF
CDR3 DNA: TGCGGGTCGGGGATTCTTTCACCCCTCCACTTT

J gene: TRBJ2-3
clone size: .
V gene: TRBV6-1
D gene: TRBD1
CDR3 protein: CASSDPPGQLTDTQYF
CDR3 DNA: TGTGCCAGCAGTGACCCGCCGGGACAGCTCACAGATACGCAGTATTTT

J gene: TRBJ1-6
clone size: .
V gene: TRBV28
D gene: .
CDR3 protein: CASSFSRNSPLHF
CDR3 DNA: TGTGCCAGCAGTTTTTCGAGGAATTCACCCCTCCACTTT

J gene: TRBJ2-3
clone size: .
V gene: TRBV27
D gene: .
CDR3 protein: CASKYVRYPGDTQYF
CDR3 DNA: TGTGCCAGCAAATATGTCCGCTACCCGGGAGATACGCAGTATTTT

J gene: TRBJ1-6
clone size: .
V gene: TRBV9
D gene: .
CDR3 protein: CASSTLDNYNSPLHF
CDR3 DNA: TGTGCCAGCAGCACCTTGGACAACTATAATTCCCCCCTCCACTTT

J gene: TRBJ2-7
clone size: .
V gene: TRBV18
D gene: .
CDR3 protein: CASSPGEGNTTFPSYEQYF
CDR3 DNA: TGTGCCAGCTCACCAGGTGAGGGAAACACTACTTTCCCTTCCTACGAGCAGTACTTC

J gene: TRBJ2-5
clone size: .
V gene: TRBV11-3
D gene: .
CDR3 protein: CASSLGVPGVGEETQYF
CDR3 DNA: TGTGCCAGCAGCTTAGGCGTACCAGGGGTTGGGGAAGAGACCCAGTACTTC

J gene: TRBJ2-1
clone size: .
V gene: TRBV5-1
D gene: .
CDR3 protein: CASSLIRSDEQFF
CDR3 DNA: TGCGCCAGCAGCTTGATCAGGTCCGATGAGCAGTTCTTC

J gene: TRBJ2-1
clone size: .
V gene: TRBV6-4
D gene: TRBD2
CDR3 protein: CASSDSWTSGGAYNEQFF
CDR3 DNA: TGTGCCAGCAGTGACAGTTGGACTAGCGGGGGGGCCTACAATGAGCAGTTCTTC

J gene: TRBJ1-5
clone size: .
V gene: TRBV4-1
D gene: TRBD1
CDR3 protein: CASSQTGTGREHGHYQPQHF
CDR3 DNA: TGCGCCAGCAGCCAAACTGGGACAGGGCGAGAACATGGGCACTATCAGCCCCAGCATTTT

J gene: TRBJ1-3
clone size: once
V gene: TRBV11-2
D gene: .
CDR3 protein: CASSHRGSGNTIYF
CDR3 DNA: TGTGCCAGCAGCCATAGGGGCTCTGGAAACACCATATATTTT

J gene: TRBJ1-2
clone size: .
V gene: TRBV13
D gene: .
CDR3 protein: CASSIWSGPGYTF
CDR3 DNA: TGTGCCAGCAGCATATGGTCAGGGCCCGGCTACACCTTC

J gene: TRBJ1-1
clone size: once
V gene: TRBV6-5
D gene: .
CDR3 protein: CASSYWEGTTEAFF
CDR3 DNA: TGTGCCAGCAGTTATTGGGAGGGGACTACTGAAGCTTTCTTT

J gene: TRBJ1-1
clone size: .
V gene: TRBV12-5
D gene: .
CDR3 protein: CASDLARNTEAFF
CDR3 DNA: TGTGCTAGTGACCTGGCCCGGAACACTGAAGCTTTCTTT

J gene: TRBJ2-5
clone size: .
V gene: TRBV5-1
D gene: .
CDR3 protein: CASSSHRDTQETQYF
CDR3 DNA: TGCGCCAGCAGCAGCCACCGGGACACACAAGAGACCCAGTACTTC

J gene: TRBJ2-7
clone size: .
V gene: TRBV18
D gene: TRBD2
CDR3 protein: CASSPGLARPLSYEQYF
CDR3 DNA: TGTGCCAGCTCACCGGGACTAGCGAGACCTCTGTCCTACGAGCAGTACTTC

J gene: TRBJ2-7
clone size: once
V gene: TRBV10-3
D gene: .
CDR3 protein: CAISGQKRVNRATPYEQYF
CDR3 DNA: TGTGCCATCAGTGGCCAAAAACGGGTTAACAGGGCCACTCCCTACGAGCAGTACTTC

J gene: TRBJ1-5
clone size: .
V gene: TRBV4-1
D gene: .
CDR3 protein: CASSQVPLRGFNQPQHF
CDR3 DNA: TGCGCCAGCAGCCAAGTGCCCCTCAGGGGTTTCAATCAGCCCCAGCATTTT

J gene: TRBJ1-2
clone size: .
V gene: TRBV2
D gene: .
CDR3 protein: CASSGSYNHRFGYTF
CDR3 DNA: TGTGCCAGCAGTGGGTCGTACAACCACCGATTTGGCTACACCTTC

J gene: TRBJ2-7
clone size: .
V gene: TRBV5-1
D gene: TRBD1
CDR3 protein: CASSTLRGQGVQVQYF
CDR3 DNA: TGCGCCAGCAGCACATTGAGGGGACAGGGCGTCCAGGTGCAGTACTTC

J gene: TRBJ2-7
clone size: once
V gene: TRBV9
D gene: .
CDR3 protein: CASSVVPDSSTYEQYF
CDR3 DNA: TGTGCCAGCAGCGTAGTACCGGACAGTAGTACCTACGAGCAGTACTTC

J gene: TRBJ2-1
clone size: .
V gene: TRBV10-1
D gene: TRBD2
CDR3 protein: CASSPSGGAVNEQFF
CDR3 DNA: TGCGCCAGCAGTCCTAGCGGGGGGGCCGTCAATGAGCAGTTCTTC

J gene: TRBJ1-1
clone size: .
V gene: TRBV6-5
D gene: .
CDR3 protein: CASSYGKASRQSAFF
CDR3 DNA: TGTGCCAGCAGTTACGGTAAAGCGTCCCGGCAGTCGGCTTTCTTT

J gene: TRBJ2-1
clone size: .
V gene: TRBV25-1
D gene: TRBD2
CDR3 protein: CASSEFRSGGRHYNEQFF
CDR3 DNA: TGTGCCAGCAGTGAATTCCGCAGCGGGGGGCGACACTACAATGAGCAGTTCTTC

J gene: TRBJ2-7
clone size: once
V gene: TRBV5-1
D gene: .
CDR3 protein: CASSLEVRGYYEQYF
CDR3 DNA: TGCGCCAGCAGCTTGGAGGTACGGGGTTACTACGAGCAGTACTTC

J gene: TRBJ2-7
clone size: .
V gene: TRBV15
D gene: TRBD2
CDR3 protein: CATSRDSTRVGGASYEQYF
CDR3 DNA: TGTGCCACCAGCAGAGATTCTACGCGGGTCGGGGGGGCCTCGTACGAGCAGTACTTC

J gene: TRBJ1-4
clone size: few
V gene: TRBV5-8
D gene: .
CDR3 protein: CASFAPRHNEKLFF
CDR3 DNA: TGTGCCAGCTTCGCTCCTAGGCACAATGAAAAACTGTTTTTT

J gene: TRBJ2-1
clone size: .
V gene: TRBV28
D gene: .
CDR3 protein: CASSFQRSSSSYNEQFF
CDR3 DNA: TGTGCCAGCAGTTTTCAGCGGTCCTCGAGCTCCTACAATGAGCAGTTCTTC

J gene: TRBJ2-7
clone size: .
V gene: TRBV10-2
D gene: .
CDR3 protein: CASRAVRYEQYF
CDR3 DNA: TGCGCCAGCAGGGCAGTCCGCTACGAGCAGTACTTC

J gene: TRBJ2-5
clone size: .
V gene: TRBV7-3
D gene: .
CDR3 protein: CASSITGSSETQYF
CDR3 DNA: TGTGCCAGCAGTATTACAGGGTCGAGCGAGACCCAGTACTTC

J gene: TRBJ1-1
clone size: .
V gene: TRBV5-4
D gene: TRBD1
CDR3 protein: CASSLDRVTNTEAFF
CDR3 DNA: TGTGCCAGCAGCCTGGACAGGGTGACGAACACTGAAGCTTTCTTT

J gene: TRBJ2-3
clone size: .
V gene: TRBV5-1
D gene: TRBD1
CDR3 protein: CASTHLAGGITDTQYF
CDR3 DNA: TGCGCCAGCACCCACTTGGCAGGGGGAATCACAGATACGCAGTATTTT

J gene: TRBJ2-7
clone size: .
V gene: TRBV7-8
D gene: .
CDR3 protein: CASSLPQRDEQYF
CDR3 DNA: TGTGCCAGCAGCTTACCCCAGCGAGACGAGCAGTACTTC

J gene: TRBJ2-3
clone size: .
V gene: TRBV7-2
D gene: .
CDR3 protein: CASSLDKRPLADTQYF
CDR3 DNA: TGTGCCAGCAGCTTAGATAAGCGTCCCTTGGCGGATACGCAGTATTTT

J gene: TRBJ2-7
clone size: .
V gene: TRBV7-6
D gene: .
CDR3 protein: CASSLLPRPDTPTPSSYEQYF
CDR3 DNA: TGTGCCAGCAGCTTATTGCCCCGGCCGGACACCCCAACCCCCAGCTCCTACGAGCAGTACTTC

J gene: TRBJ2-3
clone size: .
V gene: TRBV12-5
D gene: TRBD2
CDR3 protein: CASAQLETRAGVTDTQYF
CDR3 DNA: TGTGCTAGTGCACAACTTGAAACGCGAGCGGGGGTTACGGATACGCAGTATTTT

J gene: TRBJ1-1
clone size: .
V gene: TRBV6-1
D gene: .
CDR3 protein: CASGLSQNTEAFF
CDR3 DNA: TGTGCCAGCGGCCTGTCCCAGAACACTGAAGCTTTCTTT

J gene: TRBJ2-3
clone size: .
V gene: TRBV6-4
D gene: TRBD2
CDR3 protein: CASSDRGGRGDTQYF
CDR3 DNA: TGTGCCAGCAGTGACCGCGGGGGGCGGGGAGATACGCAGTATTTT

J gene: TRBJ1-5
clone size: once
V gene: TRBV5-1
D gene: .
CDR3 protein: CASSLGEGVSNQPQHF
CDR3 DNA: TGCGCCAGCAGCCTGGGCGAGGGAGTGAGCAATCAGCCCCAGCATTTT

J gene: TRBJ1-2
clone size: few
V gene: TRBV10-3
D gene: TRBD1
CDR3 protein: CATSKGQGDYGYTF
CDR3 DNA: TGTGCCACCAGTAAGGGACAGGGGGACTATGGCTACACCTTC

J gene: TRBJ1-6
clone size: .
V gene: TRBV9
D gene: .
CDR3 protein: CASSARENNSPLHF
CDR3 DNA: TGTGCCAGCAGCGCCAGGGAAAATAATTCACCCCTCCACTTT

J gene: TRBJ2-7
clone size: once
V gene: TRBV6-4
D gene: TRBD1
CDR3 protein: CATSPTGQGRSYEQYF
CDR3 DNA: TGTGCCACCTCACCTACGGGACAGGGGAGATCCTACGAGCAGTACTTC